The subject of this entry is one TCR beta chain. Profiling relied on immunoSEQ multiplex PCR, and the TCRdb table lists in-frame clones only, not all of them. The repertoire has over 30,000 clones, about 93% of them found once; the top ten carry around 3.8%. The data belong to a study of OX40 agonist ivuxolimab in advanced cancers. Study in general: People in dose escalation had one of these cancers: hepatocellular carcinoma, melanoma, renal cell or head and neck cancer. The study reported partial responses in three patients: one hepatocellular carcinoma, two cutaneous melanoma.

Per germline, CDR1 GTSNPN and CDR2 SVGIG (reference sequence). This CDR3 comprises 13 residues. Trimming took off 3 bases at V and 7 bases at J, with 13 bases between the two ends. This receptor was obtained from an adult with an advanced solid tumor such as melanoma, head and neck, liver or kidney cancer. V usage is TRBV30 and J usage is TRBJ1-5; D is perhaps TRBD1 (5 bases). Sequences were derived from CD4+ or CD8+ T cells sorted from blood, sampled in a trial of the OX40 agonist ivuxolimab. Written as DNA, the CDR3 is TGTGCCTGGAGCACCAAAGGGGCACAGCCCCAGCATTTT. Its translation is CAWSTKGAQPQHF.